This T cell receptor (beta chain) came from a study of T cells in localized non-small cell lung cancer. General study points: A median of 57 of the top 100 tumor clones appeared in adjacent lung, which was paired and uninvolved. Investigators sequenced only a single tumor region, leaving heterogeneity possible. Density of T cells in blood, when higher, went with longer overall survival.

TCRdb keeps only in-frame clones here, not all; method: immunoSEQ multiplex PCR. The sample records roughly 30,000 clones, roughly 91% being singletons. Germline V gene lookup returns CDR1 SGDLS and CDR2 YYNGEE. V lost 0 bases, J lost 4 bases, and 8 bases stayed unmatched. The CDR3 runs to 17 residues. This clone was observed once. Antigen unknown. The chain couples TRBV9 to TRBJ2-3, with TRBD2 identical over 10 bases. This specimen was peripheral blood, taken before any cancer treatment. The TCR comes from a female donor of 60 years or more with stage III squamous cell lung carcinoma. This chain's CDR3 is CASSVEGSGGASDTQYF. The CDR3 nucleotides read TGTGCCAGCAGCGTAGAAGGAAGCGGGGGGGCCTCAGATACGCAGTATTTT.